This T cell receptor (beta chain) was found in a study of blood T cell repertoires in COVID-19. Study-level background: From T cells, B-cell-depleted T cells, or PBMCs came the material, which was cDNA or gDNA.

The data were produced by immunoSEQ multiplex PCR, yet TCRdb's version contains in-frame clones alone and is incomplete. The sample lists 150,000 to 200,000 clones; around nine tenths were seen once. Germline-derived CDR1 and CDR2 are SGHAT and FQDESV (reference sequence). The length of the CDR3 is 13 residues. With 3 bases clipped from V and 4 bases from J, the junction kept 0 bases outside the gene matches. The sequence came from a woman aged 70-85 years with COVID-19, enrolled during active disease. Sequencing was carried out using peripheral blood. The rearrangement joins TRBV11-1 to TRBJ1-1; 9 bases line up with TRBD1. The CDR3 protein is CASSLDRGTEAFF. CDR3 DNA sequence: TGTGCCAGCAGCTTGGACAGGGGCACTGAAGCTTTCTTT. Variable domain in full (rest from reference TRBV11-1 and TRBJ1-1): EAEVAQSPRYKITEKSQAVAFWCDPISGHATLYWYRQILGQGPELLVQFQDESVVDDSQLPKDRFSAERLKGVDSTLKIQPAELGDSAMYLCASSLDRGTEAFFGQGTRLTVV.